This TCR beta chain was sequenced for a study of T cell responses to AZD1222 COVID-19 vaccine. Points from the study as a whole: Most donors were white British and more were female, and clonal diversity was possibly underestimated. Spike-specific TCR breadth and depth grew following two AZD1222 doses.

Only in-frame clones appear in the TCRdb table, and some are missing; sequencing was by immunoSEQ multiplex PCR. In the table there are about 180,000 clones, around nine tenths of which are singletons. A remark on this clone: Its antigen is unidentified.

The CDR3 is 13 residues long. V dropped 2 bases and J dropped 1 base, with 3 bases sitting between them. Germline V gene sequence: CDR1 LGHDT, CDR2 YNNKEL (reference sequence). The TCR originated in an adult in good health. The chain links TRBV3-1 (or the pseudogene TRBV3-2) to TRBJ2-4; D is unresolved. The source was peripheral blood, collected on day 0 of AZD1222 vaccination. The CDR3 here is CASSQWAKNIQYF. In nucleotides, the CDR3 is TGTGCCAGCAGCCAATGGGCCAAAAACATTCAGTACTTC.